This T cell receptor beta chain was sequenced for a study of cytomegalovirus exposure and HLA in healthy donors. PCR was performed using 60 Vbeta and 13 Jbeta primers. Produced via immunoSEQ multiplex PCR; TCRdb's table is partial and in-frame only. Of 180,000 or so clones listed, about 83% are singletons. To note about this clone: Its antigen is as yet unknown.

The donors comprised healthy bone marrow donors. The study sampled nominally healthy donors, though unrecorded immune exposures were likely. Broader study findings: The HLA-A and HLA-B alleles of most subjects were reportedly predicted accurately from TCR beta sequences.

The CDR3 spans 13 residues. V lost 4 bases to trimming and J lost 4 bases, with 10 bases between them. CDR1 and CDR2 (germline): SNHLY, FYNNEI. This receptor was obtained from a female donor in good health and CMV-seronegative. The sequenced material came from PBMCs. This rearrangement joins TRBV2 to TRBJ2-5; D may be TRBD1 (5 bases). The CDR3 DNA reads TGTGCCAGCAGTGGACGTCAGGGAGAGACCCAGTACTTC. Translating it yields CASSGRQGETQYF. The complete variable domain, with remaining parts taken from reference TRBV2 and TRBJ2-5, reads EPEVTQTPSHQVTQMGQEVILRCVPISNHLYFYWYRQILGQKVEFLVSFYNNEISEKSEIFDDQFSVERPDGSNFTLKIRSTKLEDSAMYFCASSGRQGETQYFGPGTRLLVL.